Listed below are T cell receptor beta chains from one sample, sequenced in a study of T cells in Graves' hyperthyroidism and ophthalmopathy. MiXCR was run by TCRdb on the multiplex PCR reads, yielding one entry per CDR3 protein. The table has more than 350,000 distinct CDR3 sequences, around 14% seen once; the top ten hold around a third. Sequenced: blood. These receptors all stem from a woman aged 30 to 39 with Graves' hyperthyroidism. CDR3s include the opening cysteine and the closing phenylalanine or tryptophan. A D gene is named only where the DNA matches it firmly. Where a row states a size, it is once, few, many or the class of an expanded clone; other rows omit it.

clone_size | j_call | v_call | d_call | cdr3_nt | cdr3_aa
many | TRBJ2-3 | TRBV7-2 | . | TGTGCCAGCAGCTCCCTAGAGTATAGCACAGATACGCAGTATTTT | CASSSLEYSTDTQYF
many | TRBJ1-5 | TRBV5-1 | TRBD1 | TGCGCCAGCACACGTGAGCGGGGGACAGGGACTTATAGCAATCAGCCCCAGCATTTT | CASTRERGTGTYSNQPQHF
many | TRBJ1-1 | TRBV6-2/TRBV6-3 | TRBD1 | TGTGCCAGCAGAGGACAGGGGGCGGGCACTGAAGCTTTCTTT | CASRGQGAGTEAFF
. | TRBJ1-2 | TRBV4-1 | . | TGCGCCAGCAGCCAACTCGGGGGGGCAAATGGCTACACCTTC | CASSQLGGANGYTF
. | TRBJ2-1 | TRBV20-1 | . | TGCAGTGCTCGTCCAAATAACAATGAGCAGTTCTTC | CSARPNNNEQFF
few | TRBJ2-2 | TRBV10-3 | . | TGTGCCATCAGTGAGCCACCGGGACACGGCCACACCGGGGAGCTGTTTTTT | CAISEPPGHGHTGELFF
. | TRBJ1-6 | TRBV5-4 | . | TGTGCCAGCAGCTTGAGAGGTGAGGGATCACCCCTCCACTTT | CASSLRGEGSPLHF
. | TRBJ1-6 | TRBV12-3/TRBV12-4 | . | TGTGCCTGCAAACCCAGGACAGATAATTCACCCCTCCACTTT | CACKPRTDNSPLHF
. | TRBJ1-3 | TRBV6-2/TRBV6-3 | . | TGTGCCAGCAGTTCCCACACTTCCAGCTCTGGAAACACCATATATTTT | CASSSHTSSSGNTIYF
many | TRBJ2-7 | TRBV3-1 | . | TGTGCCAGCAGCCAAGGGTGGGGGTACGAGCAGTACTTC | CASSQGWGYEQYF
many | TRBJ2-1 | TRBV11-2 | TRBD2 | TGTGCCAGCAGCTGGTCCGGGACTAGCGGGCGCAATGAGCAGTTCTTC | CASSWSGTSGRNEQFF
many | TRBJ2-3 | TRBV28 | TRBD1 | TGTGCCAGCAGTTTCGAGACAGGGAGCACAGATACGCAGTATTTT | CASSFETGSTDTQYF
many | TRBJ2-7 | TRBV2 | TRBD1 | TGTGCCAGCAGCCGAAGTGGGACAGGGGGCTACGAGCAGTACTTC | CASSRSGTGGYEQYF
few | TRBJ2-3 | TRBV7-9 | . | TGTGCCAGCAGCTTAGAAGCACTAGGCACAGATACGCAGTATTTT | CASSLEALGTDTQYF
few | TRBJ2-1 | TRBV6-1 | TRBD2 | TGTGCCAGCAGAGCGGGGACTAGCGGGCCGAATGAGCAGTTCTTC | CASRAGTSGPNEQFF
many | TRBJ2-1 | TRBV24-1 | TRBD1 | TGTGCCACCAGTGACTCAAGGACAGGGAACAATGAGCAGTTCTTC | CATSDSRTGNNEQFF